The 20 T cell receptor beta chains listed next were all sequenced from one sample in a study of blood T cells in healthy people across ages. A sample-barcoded 5' primer and a J-beta primer mix were used in a second PCR of roughly 6 to 11 cycles. TCRdb itself ran the 5' RACE reads through MiXCR, one entry per CDR3 protein. The sample includes about a million distinct CDR3 sequences, approximately 38% of them seen just once. The sample comprised blood. The source of these receptors is a man aged 18 to 29 in good health.

The chain uses TRBV7-9 and TRBJ1-4; no firm D call. The CDR3 totals 15 residues. Deletions cut 4 bases from V and 3 bases from J, with 12 bases between. Per the germline V gene, CDR1 is SEHNR and CDR2 is FQNEAQ (reference sequence). Here the CDR3 reads CASSSSVLPNEKLFF. The DNA of the CDR3 is TGTGCCAGCAGCTCCTCGGTGTTACCTAATGAAAAACTGTTTTTT. The complete variable domain, with remaining parts taken from reference TRBV7-9 and TRBJ1-4, reads DTGVSQNPRHKITKRGQNVTFRCDPISEHNRLYWYRQTLGQGPEFLTYFQNEAQLEKSRLLSDRFSAERPKGSFSTLEIQRTEQGDSAMYLCASSSSVLPNEKLFFGSGTQLSVL.

V usage is TRBV29-1 and J usage is TRBJ1-1; no clear D. V was trimmed by 5 bases and J by 0 bases, leaving 10 bases between them. Germline CDR1 is SQVTM and CDR2 is ANQGSEA. The CDR3 is made up of 13 amino acids. As DNA, the CDR3 is TGCAGCGTTTCCGAGGGAATGAACACTGAAGCTTTCTTT. Amino acids: CSVSEGMNTEAFF.

There are a few counts of this clonotype. The chain recombines TRBV6-2 or TRBV6-3 with TRBJ1-5, with 8 bases fitting TRBD1. The V gene's germline CDR1 is MNHEY and CDR2 SVGEGT. J gave up 7 bases and V 6 bases, and 2 bases lay outside the gene matches. The CDR3 length is 12 residues. This chain's CDR3 is CASRTGAQPQHF. In nucleotides, the CDR3 is TGTGCCAGCAGGACAGGGGCCCAGCCCCAGCATTTT.

In the case of this clonotype: This sequence may be a read error, since a much larger clone differs from it by one base. The chain has TRBV4-1 and TRBJ1-2; maybe TRBD1 (5 bases). The CDR3 runs 16 residues. V lost 3 bases to trimming and J lost 4 bases, with 18 bases between them. From germline, CDR1 is MGHRA and CDR2 YSYEKL. The CDR3: CASSQTEGHPGYGYTF. The CDR3 DNA reads as TGCGCCAGCAGCCAGACTGAGGGGCACCCGGGCTATGGCTACACCTTC.

This clonotype was counted a few times. This sequence joins TRBV4-3 and TRBJ2-3; 11 bases map to TRBD2. The germline V gene has CDR1 LGHNA and CDR2 YSLEER. The V gene end was trimmed by 0 bases and the J gene end by 1 base; junction bases not matched to a gene: 6. The CDR3 is made up of 18 amino acids. In DNA form, the CDR3 reads TGCGCCAGCAGCCAAGACCCCCCGGGACTAGCGGGCACAGATACGCAGTATTTT. This sequence encodes CASSQDPPGLAGTDTQYF.

A few counts support this clonotype. V is TRBV28 and J is TRBJ2-5; a possible D gene is TRBD1 (6 bases). This CDR3 is 14 amino acids long. V shed 7 bases and J shed 4 bases, with 16 bases lying between them. Germline lookup yields CDR1 MDHEN and CDR2 SYDVKM. CDR3 amino acids: CASTNSDSPETQYF. The CDR3 nucleotides are TGTGCCAGCACCAACTCGGACAGCCCAGAGACCCAGTACTTC.

The chain has TRBV12-3 or TRBV12-4 and TRBJ1-4; 8 nucleotides align to TRBD1. CDR3 length: 15 amino acids. V trimming: 6 bases; J trimming: 0 bases; junction bases outside the gene matches: 3. The chain's CDR3 is CASREGQATNEKLFF. Written as DNA, the CDR3 is TGTGCCAGCAGAGAGGGACAGGCAACTAATGAAAAACTGTTTTTT.

The CDR3 coding sequence is TGTGCCAGCACCCCAGGGGGGAAGAACACTGAAGCTTTCTTT. Protein sequence: CASTPGGKNTEAFF. V usage is TRBV7-3 and J usage is TRBJ1-1, with 7 bases that match TRBD1. Germline V gene lookup returns CDR1 SGHTA and CDR2 FQGTGA. The CDR3 runs 14 residues. The V gene end was trimmed by 7 bases and the J gene end by 1 base; junction bases not matched to a gene: 6.

CDR3 nucleotide sequence: TGTGCCAGCGTCAGGGGCGATGAGCAGTTCTTC. Amino acids: CASVRGDEQFF. The V and J genes are TRBV2 and TRBJ2-1; possibly TRBD1 for D (6 bases). Between the trimmed V and J ends, which lost 8 bases and 8 bases, there was a span of 10 bases. Germline lookup yields CDR1 SNHLY and CDR2 FYNNEI. CDR3 length: 11 amino acids.

V and J are TRBV18 and TRBJ2-5, with 13 bases fitting TRBD2. Germline V gene data show CDR1 as KGHSH and CDR2 as LQKENI. This CDR3 comprises 20 residues. V lost 1 base, J lost 4 bases, and 15 bases stayed unmatched. DNA of the CDR3: TGTGCCAGCTCACCACAGCTGCTCGACATGACTAGCGGGGGGCGAGAGACCCAGTACTTC. Amino acid sequence: CASSPQLLDMTSGGRETQYF.

The chain recombines TRBV29-1 with TRBJ2-7, with no clear D. The CDR3 has 15 amino acids. V was shortened by 8 bases and J by 7 bases, with 27 bases between the two germline ends. Germline V CDR1 and CDR2: SQVTM, ANQGSEA. CDR3 in amino acids: CSLLGSDVSYNEQYF. DNA of the CDR3: TGCAGCCTGCTTGGGTCGGATGTCTCCTACAATGAGCAGTACTTC.

The J gene is TRBJ1-6, the V gene TRBV20-1; a weak D match, TRBD1 (6 bases). The CDR3 spans 13 residues. Germline V gives CDR1 DFQATT, CDR2 SNEGSKA (reference sequence). V gave up 6 bases and J gave up 7 bases, with 13 bases separating them. CDR3 residues: CSAPDSGNSPLHF. The CDR3 region has the DNA TGCAGTGCCCCGGACAGCGGCAATTCACCCCTCCACTTT.

V gene TRBV7-2 combines with J gene TRBJ2-1, with 8 bases lining up with TRBD2. This CDR3 has 14 residues. J lost 9 bases, V lost 1 base, and 5 bases had no gene match. Germline values: CDR1 SGHTA, CDR2 FQGNSA. The CDR3 nucleotides read TGTGCCAGCAGCTTAGTGGGTAGCGGGGTTGAGCAGTTCTTC. Amino acids: CASSLVGSGVEQFF.

The chain joins TRBV7-2 to TRBJ2-1, with 7 positions matching TRBD2. J gave up 0 bases and V 2 bases, and 1 base lay outside the gene matches. The CDR3 totals 15 residues. The germline V gene encodes CDR1 SGHTA and CDR2 FQGNSA. The CDR3: CASSLWGGSYNEQFF. In DNA form, the CDR3 reads TGTGCCAGCAGCTTATGGGGGGGCTCCTACAATGAGCAGTTCTTC.

Many counts were recorded for this clonotype. The chain combines TRBV12-3 or TRBV12-4 with TRBJ1-4; 9 nucleotides line up with TRBD1. The CDR3 length is 14 residues. V lost 6 bases and J lost 5; bases outside the gene matches: 4. Here the CDR3 reads CASRPGQGNEKLFF. In DNA, the CDR3 is TGTGCCAGCAGGCCCGGACAGGGGAATGAAAAACTGTTTTTT.

The V and J genes are TRBV6-2 or TRBV6-3 and TRBJ2-1; D is possibly TRBD1 or TRBD2 (5 bases each). Germline V gives CDR1 MNHEY, CDR2 SVGEGT. With 8 bases removed from V and 10 bases from J, the gap between germline ends came to 18 bases. CDR3 size: 13 residues. CDR3 amino acids: CASRPFPGTEQFF. The CDR3 region has the DNA TGTGCCAGCCGGCCCTTTCCGGGGACCGAGCAGTTCTTC.

The CDR3 here is CASSFVGWGEKLFF. For the CDR3, the DNA is TGTGCCAGCAGTTTCGTGGGGTGGGGTGAAAAACTGTTTTTT. This chain connects TRBV12-3 or TRBV12-4 to TRBJ1-4, with D hard to call. This CDR3 has 14 amino acids. With 3 bases removed from V and 7 bases from J, the gap between germline ends came to 12 bases.

In this sample, this clonotype turned up a few times. The chain uses TRBV6-5 and TRBJ1-6, with D possibly matching TRBD1 (6 bases). Germline V lookup: CDR1 MNHEY, CDR2 SVGAGI. The V and J ends lost 2 bases and 4 bases respectively, with 12 bases between them. CDR3 length equals 16 residues. The CDR3 loop is CASSYRETGYNSPLHF. CDR3 nucleotide sequence: TGTGCCAGCAGTTACCGCGAAACAGGGTATAATTCACCCCTCCACTTT.

This clonotype was counted once. This chain joins TRBV29-1 and TRBJ1-3; possible D gene TRBD1, 5 bases. The V end was cut by 7 bases, the J end by 1 base, with 8 bases between. Germline values: CDR1 SQVTM, CDR2 ANQGSEA. The CDR3 runs 12 residues. CDR3 amino acids: CSAGHSGNTIYF. The CDR3 nucleotides are TGCAGCGCTGGACATTCTGGAAACACCATATATTTT.

This clonotype was detected a few times. This chain uses TRBV12-3 or TRBV12-4 with TRBJ1-6, with unresolved D. V was clipped by 6 bases and J by 7 bases, with 7 bases between them. This CDR3 region has 12 residues. CDR3 nucleotide sequence: TGTGCCAGCAGCGAACAGAATTCACCCCTCCACTTT. Protein sequence: CASSEQNSPLHF.